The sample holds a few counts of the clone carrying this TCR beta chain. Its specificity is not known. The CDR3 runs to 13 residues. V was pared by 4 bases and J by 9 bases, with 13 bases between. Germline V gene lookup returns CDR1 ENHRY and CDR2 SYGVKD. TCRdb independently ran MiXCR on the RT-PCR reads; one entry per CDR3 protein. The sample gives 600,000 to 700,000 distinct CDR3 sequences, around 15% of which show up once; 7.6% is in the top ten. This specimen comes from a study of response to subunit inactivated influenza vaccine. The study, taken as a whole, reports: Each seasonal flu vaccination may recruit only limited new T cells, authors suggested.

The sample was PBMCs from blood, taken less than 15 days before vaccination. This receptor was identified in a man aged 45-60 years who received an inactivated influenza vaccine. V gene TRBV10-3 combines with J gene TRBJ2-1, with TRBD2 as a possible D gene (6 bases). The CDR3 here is CAISAGREVEQFF. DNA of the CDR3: TGTGCCATCAGTGCCGGGAGAGAGGTTGAGCAGTTCTTC.